Following are 2 T cell receptor beta chains from one sample sequenced in a study of T cell responses to AZD1222 COVID-19 vaccine. Some clones are missing from TCRdb's copy, which holds only in-frame ones; the method was immunoSEQ multiplex PCR. Here the sample spans some 150,000 clones, around 89% being singletons. This sample comprised peripheral blood, obtained 28 days after the second dose of the MenACWY control vaccine. These receptors came from an adult who received the MenACWY meningococcal vaccine as a control.

The chain links TRBV28 to TRBJ2-5; possible D gene TRBD2, 6 bases. The ends were cut back, 5 bases at V and 5 bases at J, with 15 bases in the middle. This CDR3 spans 14 amino acids. Germline V lookup: CDR1 MDHEN, CDR2 SYDVKM. Here the CDR3 reads CASSPDYLGETQYF. DNA for the CDR3: TGTGCCAGCAGTCCGGACTATCTCGGGGAGACCCAGTACTTC.

The V gene is TRBV30, the J gene TRBJ1-2; D ambiguous. Germline CDR1 GTSNPN, CDR2 SVGIG (reference sequence). V lost 5 bases and J 4 bases, leaving 14 bases between the germline ends. This CDR3 region has 13 residues. The DNA of the CDR3 is TGTGCCTGGGGAGTACAGCCTCTCTATGGCTACACCTTC. This codes for CAWGVQPLYGYTF.